This T cell receptor beta chain derives from a study of control samples from healthy donors and cancer patients. The method was immunoSEQ multiplex PCR; TCRdb's version includes in-frame clones alone and lacks a portion of them. The data contain roughly 120,000 clones, 75% to 90% of them singletons. Trimming took off 0 bases at V and 0 bases at J, with 9 bases between the two ends. Germline CDR1 is KGHSH and CDR2 is LQKENI. The CDR3 is 16 amino acids. Sample: PBMCs. The source of this sequence is a woman aged 45-65 years with colorectal cancer. The rearrangement links TRBV18 to TRBJ1-3; D uncertain. The CDR3 sequence: CASSPPSLSSGNTIYF. In DNA form, the CDR3 reads TGTGCCAGCTCACCACCGTCCCTATCCTCTGGAAACACCATATATTTT.